These T cell receptor beta chains were read from a single sample in a study of blood T cells in healthy people across ages. Each CDR3 protein is one row after TCRdb ran MiXCR on the 5' RACE reads. Of roughly 1,500,000 distinct CDR3 sequences listed, roughly 32% are singletons. What was sequenced was blood. The receptor source for this set is a woman in her 30s in good health. Each CDR3 is given with its conserved first and last residue. Each record gives: V gene, D gene, clone size, J gene, CDR3 DNA, CDR3 protein. A D gene is named only where the DNA matches it firmly. Only part of the rows carry a size: once, few, many, or a class if the clone is expanded.

>TRBV3-1|NA|NA|TRBJ2-1
TGTGCCAGCAGCCAAGATGTAGCCTCCTACAATGAGCAGTTCTTC
CASSQDVASYNEQFF
>TRBV15|TRBD2|NA|TRBJ2-5
TGTGCCACCAGCAGCTCACCACCTAGCGGGAGTTTACAAGAGACCCAGTACTTC
CATSSSPPSGSLQETQYF
>TRBV24-1|TRBD1|NA|TRBJ2-1
TGTGCCACCAGTGATACACCCGGGACAGGGGTGAATGAGCAGTTCTTC
CATSDTPGTGVNEQFF
>TRBV4-2|NA|NA|TRBJ2-1
TGTGCCAGCAGCCCTGGGACGGATTCCTACAATGAGCAGTTCTTC
CASSPGTDSYNEQFF
>TRBV5-1|NA|NA|TRBJ1-1
TGCGCCAGCAGCTTGTCCTCGGGGGGAGAGAAACCCGCTTTCTTT
CASSLSSGGEKPAFF
>TRBV20-1|NA|NA|TRBJ1-5
TGCAGTGCTAGGTCAGGGCCCGTCAGTCAGCCCCAGCATTTT
CSARSGPVSQPQHF
>TRBV6-5|NA|NA|TRBJ2-1
TGTGCCAGCAGACGGGACCTACTAATGTTCTTC
CASRRDLLMFF
>TRBV7-2|NA|many|TRBJ2-1
TGTGCCAGCAGCTTAGTGGCTAGTCGAAATGAGCAGTTCTTC
CASSLVASRNEQFF
>TRBV5-5|NA|many|TRBJ2-1
TGTGCCAGCACACTCGGAAGCCTCCCATCCAATGAGCAGTTCTTC
CASTLGSLPSNEQFF
>TRBV12-3/TRBV12-4|NA|NA|TRBJ1-5
TGTGCCAGCAGTCTCCAGGGAATGGAGCCCCAGCATTTT
CASSLQGMEPQHF
>TRBV11-2|TRBD2|NA|TRBJ2-5
TGTGCCAGCAGTTCTAGCGGGGAGCGTCTGGAGACCCAGTACTTC
CASSSSGERLETQYF
>TRBV20-1|TRBD2|NA|TRBJ2-7
TGCAGTGCTAGCCCAACTAGCGGGAGTGCCTATGAGCAGTACTTC
CSASPTSGSAYEQYF
>TRBV14|NA|NA|TRBJ2-5
TGTGCCAGCAGCCAACAAGGGACACCGCCCGTGGAGACCCAGTACTTC
CASSQQGTPPVETQYF
>TRBV11-2|NA|NA|TRBJ1-1
TGTGCCAGCAGCTTAGGGTACGCAGGGATGAACACTGAAGCTTTCTTT
CASSLGYAGMNTEAFF
>TRBV7-9|TRBD1|few|TRBJ1-1
TGTGCCAGCAGGGTCCCGGGACAGTACAAGCCTGAAGCTTTCTTT
CASRVPGQYKPEAFF
>TRBV27|NA|NA|TRBJ1-5
TGTGCCAGCAGTATCAAACTGCCCCAGCATTTT
CASSIKLPQHF
>TRBV4-1|TRBD2|many|TRBJ2-1
TGCGCCAGCAGCCTCACGACTCCACTGACTAGCGCTTCCTACAATGAGCAGTTCTTC
CASSLTTPLTSASYNEQFF
>TRBV2|NA|NA|TRBJ2-7
TGTGCCAGCATGGGACGGCCCTACGAGCAGTACTTC
CASMGRPYEQYF
>TRBV27|TRBD1|NA|TRBJ2-1
TGTGCCAGCAGTCCCAGACAGGGGGCTTCTTACAATGAGCGGTTCTTC
CASSPRQGASYNERFF
>TRBV4-1|NA|many|TRBJ2-2
TGCGCCAGCAGCCAGGGGCCGAACACCGGGGAGCTGTTTTTT
CASSQGPNTGELFF
>TRBV18|NA|NA|TRBJ2-1
TGTGCCAGCTCACTAGTCGGCTGGGATCTCGATGAGCAGTTCTTC
CASSLVGWDLDEQFF
>TRBV27|TRBD1|NA|TRBJ1-2
TGTGCCAGCAGTCCAAACAGGGGGCGCGGCTATGGCTACACCTTC
CASSPNRGRGYGYTF
>TRBV7-6|TRBD2|NA|TRBJ2-7
TGTGCCAGCAGCTTAGCTGGAGCGGGGATCTCCTACGAGCAGTACTTC
CASSLAGAGISYEQYF
>TRBV6-6|NA|NA|TRBJ1-2
TGTGCCAGCAGGGAGCAGGGGTCAGGGTTGGGAGGCTACACCTTC
CASREQGSGLGGYTF
>TRBV27|NA|few|TRBJ2-7
TGTGCCAGCAGTTCGGACCCTCTCTCCTACGAGCAGTACTTC
CASSSDPLSYEQYF
>TRBV5-5|NA|NA|TRBJ1-5
TGTGCCAGCAGCTCCGGGACGGGAATCAATCAGCCCCAGCATTTT
CASSSGTGINQPQHF
>TRBV29-1|NA|many|TRBJ2-3
TGCAGCGTTGACGGGTCCAACACAGATACGCAGTATTTT
CSVDGSNTDTQYF
>TRBV6-6|TRBD2|few|TRBJ2-1
TGTGCCAGCAGCACTAGCGGGCCGCCCGAGCAGTTCTTC
CASSTSGPPEQFF
>TRBV20-1|NA|NA|TRBJ2-4
TGCAGTGCTAGAGATTTGAGACGGGGGAATTTTGAGCAGTACTTC
CSARDLRRGNFEQYF
>TRBV12-3/TRBV12-4|NA|few|TRBJ2-1
TGTGCCAGCAGTTCGAGGAACTTTTACAATGAGCAGTTCTTC
CASSSRNFYNEQFF
>TRBV29-1|NA|NA|TRBJ1-2
TGCAGCGTTGAAGGACGTGATCCTGGCTATGGCTACACCTTC
CSVEGRDPGYGYTF
>TRBV9|NA|NA|TRBJ2-2
TGTGCCAGCAGCGTAGGTGGAGGGAGCACCGGGGAGCTGTTTTTT
CASSVGGGSTGELFF
>TRBV7-2|NA|NA|TRBJ1-4
TGTGCCAGCAGCTTAGCAACTTCAGGGAGAGGCGAAAAACGGTTTTTT
CASSLATSGRGEKRFF
>TRBV5-5|NA|NA|TRBJ1-5
TGTGCCAGCAGCTCGGGACCCACCCAGCCCCAGCATTTT
CASSSGPTQPQHF
>TRBV7-2|NA|NA|TRBJ2-7
TGTGCCAGCAGTTTAGACTGGCGCAGCTCCCACGAGCAGTACTTC
CASSLDWRSSHEQYF
>TRBV12-3/TRBV12-4|NA|NA|TRBJ1-5
TGTGCCAGCAGTTTCTCGGCAGGGCGGAATAGCAATCAGCCCCAGCATTTT
CASSFSAGRNSNQPQHF
>TRBV10-3|NA|many|TRBJ2-7
TGTGCCATCAGTGGTTCCGGGACGCAGTCGACCTACGAGCAGTACTTC
CAISGSGTQSTYEQYF
>TRBV7-6|TRBD1|few|TRBJ2-5
TGTGCCAGCAGCTTAGCCCCGGACAGGTCGCAGTACTTC
CASSLAPDRSQYF
>TRBV5-1|TRBD1|NA|TRBJ2-7
TGCGCCAGCAGCTTTTCGGGACAGGGGGATTACGAGCAGTACTTC
CASSFSGQGDYEQYF
>TRBV28|TRBD2|many|TRBJ2-4
TGTGCCAGCAGTTCCCCCGGGGGGAACATTCAGTACTTC
CASSSPGGNIQYF
>TRBV3-1|TRBD2|NA|TRBJ2-7
TGTGCCAGCAGCCAAGTTGGTAGGCGGGAGACCTACGAGCAGTACTTC
CASSQVGRRETYEQYF
>TRBV10-3|TRBD2|NA|TRBJ2-3
TGTGCCATCAGTGCTTCCCGGGACTATCGGTCAGATACGCAGTATTTT
CAISASRDYRSDTQYF
>TRBV30|NA|NA|TRBJ2-1
TGTGCCTGGAGTCCTCCAGCGGCCTCCTACAATGAGCAGTTCTTC
CAWSPPAASYNEQFF
>TRBV4-1|TRBD2|few|TRBJ2-7
TGCGCCAGCAGCCCGATAGACTTTGGCGGGAGGTACGAGCAGTACTTC
CASSPIDFGGRYEQYF
>TRBV12-3/TRBV12-4|TRBD1|NA|TRBJ2-3
TGTGCTAGCAGTTCTGACAGGGGCAGCACAGATACGCAGTATTTT
CASSSDRGSTDTQYF
>TRBV15|NA|NA|TRBJ2-3
TGTGCCACCAGCAGGGGAGACCCGCCCACAGATACGCAGTATTTT
CATSRGDPPTDTQYF
>TRBV5-1|NA|many|TRBJ2-3
TGTGCCAGCAGCTTAGCGTTGAGCACAGATACGCAGTATTTT
CASSLALSTDTQYF
>TRBV4-1|TRBD2|many|TRBJ2-7
TGCGCCAGCAGCCAGGGACTAGCTTTCGACGAGCAGTACTTC
CASSQGLAFDEQYF
>TRBV4-1|NA|many|TRBJ2-1
TGCGCCAGCAGCCAAGAACATCCAGCATTGACCTACAATGAGCAGTTCTTC
CASSQEHPALTYNEQFF
>TRBV28|TRBD2|few|TRBJ2-5
TGTGCCAGCAGTCCTACACTAGCGTCAAAGGAGACCCAGTACTTC
CASSPTLASKETQYF
>TRBV29-1|NA|many|TRBJ2-3
TGCAGCGGCATTAGGACAGATACGCAGTATTTT
CSGIRTDTQYF
>TRBV20-1|NA|few|TRBJ2-7
TGCAGTGCTAACGACTTCTCCTACGAGCAGTACTTC
CSANDFSYEQYF
>TRBV20-1|TRBD2|few|TRBJ2-1
TGCAGTGCAAACCAGATCACGGGGGGCTACAATGAGCAGTTCTTC
CSANQITGGYNEQFF
>TRBV7-9|NA|NA|TRBJ2-7
TGTGCCAGCAGCCCATTCCCGAGACTAGTCCACGAGCAGTACTTC
CASSPFPRLVHEQYF
>TRBV5-5|NA|few|TRBJ1-2
TGTGCCAGCAGCTTCGGTCGGGGAGCTGGGGACTATGGCTACACCTTC
CASSFGRGAGDYGYTF
>TRBV12-3/TRBV12-4|NA|few|TRBJ1-2
TGTGCCAGCAGTGAAACAAGGGGGGTCTATGGCTACACCTTC
CASSETRGVYGYTF